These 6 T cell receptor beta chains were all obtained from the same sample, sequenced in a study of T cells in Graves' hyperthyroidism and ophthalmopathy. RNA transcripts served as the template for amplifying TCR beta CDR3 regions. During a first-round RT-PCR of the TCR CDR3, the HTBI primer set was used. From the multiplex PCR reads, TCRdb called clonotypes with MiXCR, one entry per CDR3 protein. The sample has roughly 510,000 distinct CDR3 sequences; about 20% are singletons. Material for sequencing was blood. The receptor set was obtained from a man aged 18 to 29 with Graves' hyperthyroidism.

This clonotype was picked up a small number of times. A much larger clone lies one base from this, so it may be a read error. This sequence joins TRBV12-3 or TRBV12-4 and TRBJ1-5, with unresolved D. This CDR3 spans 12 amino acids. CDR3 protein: CSSSLQFQPQHF. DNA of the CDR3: TGTTCCAGCAGTCTCCAGTTTCAGCCCCAGCATTTT.

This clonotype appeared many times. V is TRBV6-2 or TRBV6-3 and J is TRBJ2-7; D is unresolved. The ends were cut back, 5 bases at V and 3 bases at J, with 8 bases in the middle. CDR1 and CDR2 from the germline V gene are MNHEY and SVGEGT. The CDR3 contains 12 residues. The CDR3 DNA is TGTGCCAGCAGTCCGTGGGGCTACGAGCAGTACTTC. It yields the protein CASSPWGYEQYF.

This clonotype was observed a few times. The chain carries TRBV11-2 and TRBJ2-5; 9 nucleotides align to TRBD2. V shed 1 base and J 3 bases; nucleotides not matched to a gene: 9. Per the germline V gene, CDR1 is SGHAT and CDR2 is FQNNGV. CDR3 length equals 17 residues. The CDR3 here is CASSLGYSGGEEETQYF. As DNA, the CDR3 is TGTGCCAGCAGCTTAGGGTATAGCGGGGGAGAGGAAGAGACCCAGTACTTC.

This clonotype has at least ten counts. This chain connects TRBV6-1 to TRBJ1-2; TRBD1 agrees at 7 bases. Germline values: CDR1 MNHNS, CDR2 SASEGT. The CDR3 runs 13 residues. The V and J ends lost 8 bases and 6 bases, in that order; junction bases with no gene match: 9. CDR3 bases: TGTGCCAGCGGCGCTGACAGGGAAGATGGCTACACCTTC. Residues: CASGADREDGYTF.

The CDR3 spells CASSFGRIYGYTF. The CDR3 region has the DNA TGTGCCAGCAGTTTCGGGAGGATATATGGCTACACCTTC. This chain uses TRBV12-3 or TRBV12-4 with TRBJ1-2; D gene unclear. Trimming stripped 3 bases from V and 5 bases from J, with 10 bases between. This CDR3 has 13 residues.

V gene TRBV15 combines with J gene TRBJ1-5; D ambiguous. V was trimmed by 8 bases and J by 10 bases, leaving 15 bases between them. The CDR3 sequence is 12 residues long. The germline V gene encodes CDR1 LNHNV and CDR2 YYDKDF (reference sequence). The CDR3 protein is CATASGVGPQHF. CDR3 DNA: TGTGCCACCGCGAGCGGTGTAGGACCCCAGCATTTT.